The text below deals with one T cell receptor beta chain. Its antigen is not identified. The CDR3 is 12 amino acids. Germline loops: CDR1 SQVTM, CDR2 ANQGSEA. V lost 8 bases, J lost 0 bases, and 10 bases lay in between. This entry is derived from a study of cytomegalovirus exposure and HLA in healthy donors. Regarding the study as a whole: Relative to the roughly 700-donor mean, N-insertions were reportedly fewer in an Asian-associated ancestry cluster in a later analysis. V- and J-gene trimming of TCR beta was linked (in a later analysis) to a missense DCLRE1C variant. A later look showed TCR association rates differing by HLA locus, highest for DRB1 and lowest for HLA-C.

60 Vbeta and 13 Jbeta primers were used in PCR. Here immunoSEQ multiplex PCR was the method, and the copy in TCRdb shows in-frame clones only, minus some. Found here are fewer than 250,000 clones, around 79% of them singletons; the top ten hold 1.6%. The source material was PBMCs. The rearrangement links TRBV29-1 to TRBJ2-5; D call uncertain. This TCR was sampled from a woman younger than 30 in good health and CMV-seronegative. The CDR3 bases are TGCAGCTCGCGACAAAACCAAGAGACCCAGTACTTC. This translates into CSSRQNQETQYF.